A selection of T cell receptor beta chains follows, all from one sample in a study of cytomegalovirus exposure and HLA in healthy donors. Sequencing used immunoSEQ multiplex PCR; TCRdb keeps in-frame clones, though not all of them. Of some 99,000 clones in the sample, approximately 70% are singletons; the top ten hold roughly 5.3%. Material for sequencing was PBMCs. The source of these receptors is an older woman in good health and CMV-seropositive. The conserved cysteine and the conserved F or W are not part of the CDR3 here.

CDR3 length,V gene,CDR3 protein
14,TRBV30,AWSAEGVWTNTEAF
14,TRBV7-2,ASSLQESSYNSPLH
14,TRBV9,ASSVGQSATNEKLF
13,TRBV7-2,ASSYQGGGNSPLH
13,TRBV6-5,ASRDAGQGAGEQY
10,TRBV30,AWSFGTREAF
12,TRBV29-1,SVGVRGSSYEQY
13,TRBV5-1,ASSLAGEYYNEQF
14,TRBV5-1,ASSLGTGAQGETQY
12,TRBV19,ASSIGGPGNTIY
11,TRBV19,ASSIRGNTEAF
13,TRBV5-4,ASSLRTDLTYEQY
11,TRBV6-1,ASWEGPWTEAF
10,TRBV29-1,SVRDREDTQY
15,TRBV2,ASSELQGVAGANVLT
12,TRBV6-6,ASSYSAVYNEQF